Listed below are T cell receptor beta chains from one sample, sequenced in a study of cytomegalovirus exposure and HLA in healthy donors. Libraries were prepared by immunoSEQ multiplex PCR; TCRdb keeps only in-frame clonotypes and omits some of them. Here the sample spans some 120,000 clones, 94% being singletons. Sequenced material: PBMCs. These receptors all come from a woman aged 18 to 35 in good health and CMV-seronegative. CDR3s include the opening cysteine and the closing phenylalanine or tryptophan. The D gene is left open where the match is weak. The listing skips clone size in some rows; elsewhere it reads once, few, many or a size class.

DNA: TGTGCCTGGAGTGTGGGGGCGAGCTCTGGAAACACCATATATTTT
CDR3: CAWSVGASSGNTIYF
V: TRBV30
size: .
D: .
J: TRBJ1-3

DNA: TGTGCCAGCAGAACTTCTCTGTACGGGGAGCTGTTTTTT
CDR3: CASRTSLYGELFF
V: TRBV27
size: once
D: .
J: TRBJ2-2

DNA: TGTGCCAGCAGCCAAGATTTAGGCCTAGCGGGAGACGGGCAGTACTTC
CDR3: CASSQDLGLAGDGQYF
V: TRBV4-2
size: .
D: TRBD2
J: TRBJ2-7

DNA: TGTGCCAGTAGTAGGGACACTCCTATGGGCTACACCTTC
CDR3: CASSRDTPMGYTF
V: TRBV19
size: .
D: .
J: TRBJ1-2

DNA: TGTGCCAGCAGTGAAACCCCCAGGACAGTGAACACTGAAGCTTTCTTT
CDR3: CASSETPRTVNTEAFF
V: TRBV25-1
size: .
D: .
J: TRBJ1-1

DNA: TGCGCCAGCAGTTGGACTAGCGGGGGGGGTCTAGGCGAGCAGTTCTTC
CDR3: CASSWTSGGGLGEQFF
V: TRBV5-1
size: .
D: TRBD2
J: TRBJ2-1

DNA: TGTGCCAGCAGCGCGGGGGGCTGGAACACTGAAGCTTTCTTT
CDR3: CASSAGGWNTEAFF
V: TRBV5-6
size: .
D: .
J: TRBJ1-1

DNA: TGTGCCAGCAGTCACCCCAGGACAGGGCGGCAAGAGACCCAGTACTTC
CDR3: CASSHPRTGRQETQYF
V: TRBV6-6
size: .
D: TRBD1
J: TRBJ2-5

DNA: TGTGCCAGCAGCCTTGGTGGGACAATCGCTGAAGCTTTCTTT
CDR3: CASSLGGTIAEAFF
V: TRBV27
size: .
D: .
J: TRBJ1-1

DNA: TGTGCCAGCAGCGTAGGACTAGCCTCAGATACGCAGTATTTT
CDR3: CASSVGLASDTQYF
V: TRBV9
size: .
D: TRBD2
J: TRBJ2-3

DNA: TGTGCCAGCAGCTTGAAAGGGGACATACAAGAGACCCAGTACTTC
CDR3: CASSLKGDIQETQYF
V: TRBV5-4
size: .
D: .
J: TRBJ2-5

DNA: TGTGCCCACGGACAGGGAACAATGAACACTGAAGCTTTCTTT
CDR3: CAHGQGTMNTEAFF
V: TRBV28
size: .
D: TRBD1
J: TRBJ1-1

DNA: TGCGCCAGCAGCTTGTATAGCAGCCAGTTTCCCTACAATGAGCAGTTCTTC
CDR3: CASSLYSSQFPYNEQFF
V: TRBV5-1
size: .
D: .
J: TRBJ2-1

DNA: TGCGCCAGCAGGGGCGGGACTAGCGGACGCTCACGTAGCGGGGAGCTGTTTTTT
CDR3: CASRGGTSGRSRSGELFF
V: TRBV5-1
size: once
D: TRBD2
J: TRBJ2-2

DNA: TGTGCCAGCAGCGTGGGTCTGGGACAGGGGAAAAACATTCAGTACTTC
CDR3: CASSVGLGQGKNIQYF
V: TRBV9
size: .
D: TRBD1
J: TRBJ2-4

DNA: TGTGCCAGCAGCTTTAGGGGGGGCCCCGGGGAGCTGTTTTTT
CDR3: CASSFRGGPGELFF
V: TRBV5-4
size: once
D: .
J: TRBJ2-2

DNA: TGTGCCAGCAGACGGGGTGGAGAGACCCAGTACTTC
CDR3: CASRRGGETQYF
V: TRBV6-5
size: .
D: .
J: TRBJ2-5

DNA: TGTGCCAGCAGTCATACTAGGACTGTCACAGATACGCAGTATTTT
CDR3: CASSHTRTVTDTQYF
V: TRBV6-6
size: .
D: .
J: TRBJ2-3

DNA: TGTGCCAGCAGTGCTGGGGACAGTCGGGAGACCCAGTACTTC
CDR3: CASSAGDSRETQYF
V: TRBV6-5
size: .
D: TRBD1
J: TRBJ2-5

DNA: TGTGCCTGGAGTGTAGAGCGGGAGGCCAATGAGCAGTTCTTC
CDR3: CAWSVEREANEQFF
V: TRBV30
size: .
D: TRBD2
J: TRBJ2-1

DNA: TGTGCCAGCAGCCCCAGGGGTCAGCGGGGGATATACAATGAGCAGTTCTTC
CDR3: CASSPRGQRGIYNEQFF
V: TRBV9
size: .
D: TRBD2
J: TRBJ2-1